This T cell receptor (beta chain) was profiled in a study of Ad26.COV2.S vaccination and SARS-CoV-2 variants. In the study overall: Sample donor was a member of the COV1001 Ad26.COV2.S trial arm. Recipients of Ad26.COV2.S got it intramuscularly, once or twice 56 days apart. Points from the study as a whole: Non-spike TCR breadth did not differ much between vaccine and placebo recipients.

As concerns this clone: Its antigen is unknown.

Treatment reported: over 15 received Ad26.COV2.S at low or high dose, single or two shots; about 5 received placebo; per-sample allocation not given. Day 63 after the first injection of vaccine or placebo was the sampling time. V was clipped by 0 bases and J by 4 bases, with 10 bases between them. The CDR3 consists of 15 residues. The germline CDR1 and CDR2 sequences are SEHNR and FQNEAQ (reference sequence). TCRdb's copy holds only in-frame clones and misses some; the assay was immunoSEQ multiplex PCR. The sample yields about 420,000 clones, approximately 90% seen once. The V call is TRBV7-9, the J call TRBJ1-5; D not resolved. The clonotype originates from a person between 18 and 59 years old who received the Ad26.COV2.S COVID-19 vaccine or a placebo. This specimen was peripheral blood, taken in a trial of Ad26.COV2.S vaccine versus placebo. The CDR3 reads CASSLALGINQPQHF. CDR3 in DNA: TGTGCCAGCAGCTTAGCGTTAGGCATAAATCAGCCCCAGCATTTT.